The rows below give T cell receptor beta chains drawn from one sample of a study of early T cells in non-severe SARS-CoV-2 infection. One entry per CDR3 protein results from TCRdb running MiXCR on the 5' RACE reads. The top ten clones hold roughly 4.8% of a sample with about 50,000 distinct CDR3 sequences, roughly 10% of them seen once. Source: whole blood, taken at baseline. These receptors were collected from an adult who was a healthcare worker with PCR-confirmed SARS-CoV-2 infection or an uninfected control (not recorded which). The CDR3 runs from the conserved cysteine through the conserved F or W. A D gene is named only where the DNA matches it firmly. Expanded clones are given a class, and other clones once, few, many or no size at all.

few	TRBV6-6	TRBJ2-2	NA	CASRGGELFF	TGTGCCAGCAGAGGCGGGGAGCTGTTTTTT
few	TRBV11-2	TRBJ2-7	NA	CASSVVAGAQGEQYF	TGTGCCAGCAGCGTAGTGGCCGGGGCGCAGGGCGAGCAGTACTTC
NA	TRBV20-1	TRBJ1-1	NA	CSARDPTVNTEAFF	TGCAGTGCTAGAGACCCCACGGTGAACACTGAAGCTTTCTTT
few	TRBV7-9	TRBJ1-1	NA	CASSHRQGQMGAFF	TGTGCCAGCAGCCACCGACAAGGGCAGATGGGGGCTTTCTTT
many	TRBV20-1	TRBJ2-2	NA	CSARTLGATGELFF	TGCAGTGCTAGAACACTAGGGGCGACCGGGGAGCTGTTTTTT
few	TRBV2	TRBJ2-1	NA	CASSQLGGEQFF	TGTGCCAGCAGTCAATTAGGGGGTGAGCAGTTCTTC
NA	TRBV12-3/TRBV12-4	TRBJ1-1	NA	CASSRQYQGTEAFF	TGTGCCAGCAGTCGACAGTACCAGGGGACTGAAGCTTTCTTT
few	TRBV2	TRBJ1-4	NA	CASRTVVNEKLFF	TGTGCCAGCCGGACGGTGGTTAATGAAAAACTGTTTTTT
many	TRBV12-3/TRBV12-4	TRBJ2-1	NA	CASSFRGIAADEQFF	TGTGCCAGCAGTTTTCGGGGAATTGCCGCTGATGAGCAGTTCTTC
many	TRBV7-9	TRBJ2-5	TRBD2	CASSRWSGGKQETQYF	TGTGCCAGCAGCCGCTGGTCGGGGGGGAAACAAGAGACCCAGTACTTC
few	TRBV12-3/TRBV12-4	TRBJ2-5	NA	CASSLLGGGETQYF	TGTGCCAGCAGTTTATTAGGGGGGGGAGAGACCCAGTACTTC